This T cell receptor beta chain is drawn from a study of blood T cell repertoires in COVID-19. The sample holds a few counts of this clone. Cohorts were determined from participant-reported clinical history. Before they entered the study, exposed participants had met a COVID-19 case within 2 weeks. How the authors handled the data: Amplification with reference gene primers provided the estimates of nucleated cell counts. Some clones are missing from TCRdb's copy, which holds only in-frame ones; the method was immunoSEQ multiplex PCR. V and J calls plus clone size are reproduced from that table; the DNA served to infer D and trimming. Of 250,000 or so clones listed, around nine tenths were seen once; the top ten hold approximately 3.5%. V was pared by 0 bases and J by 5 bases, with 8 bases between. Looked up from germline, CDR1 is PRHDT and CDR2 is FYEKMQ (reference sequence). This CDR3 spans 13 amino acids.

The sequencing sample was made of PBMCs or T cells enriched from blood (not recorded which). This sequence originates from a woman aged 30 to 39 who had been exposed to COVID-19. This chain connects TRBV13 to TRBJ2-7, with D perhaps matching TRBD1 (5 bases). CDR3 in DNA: TGTGCCAGCAGCTTAGGGGCAGGGAACGAGCAGTACTTC. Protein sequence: CASSLGAGNEQYF.